Sequencing of this T cell receptor (beta chain) was carried out in a study of shared clonotypes between healthy human individuals. Genomic DNA from each subset was divided evenly over several immunoSEQ plates. Clones were sequenced by immunoSEQ multiplex PCR, and TCRdb holds only the in-frame ones, with some missing. The data contain millions of clones, 85% to 95% of them singletons. Sequenced sample: naive CD4+ T cells sorted from blood. Subset denoted: CD45RA+ positively selected. The TCR was taken from a man in his late teens or twenties in good health.

The CDR3 DNA is TGTGCCAGCAGCTTAGACACTAGCGGGCCCTACGAGCAGTACTTC. It yields the protein CASSLDTSGPYEQYF. This rearrangement joins TRBV7-2 to TRBJ2-7; TRBD2 agrees at 9 bases. The J segment lost 2 bases and the V segment lost 1 base, leaving 3 bases of the junction unmatched. CDR1 and CDR2 (germline): SGHTA, FQGNSA. The CDR3 is 15 residues long.